The following is a TCR beta chain sequence with its context. These data originate in a study of blood T cells in healthy people across ages. The second PCR ran roughly 6 to 11 cycles with a sample-barcoded 5' primer and J-beta primers. TCRdb independently ran MiXCR on the 5' RACE reads; one entry per CDR3 protein. The repertoire holds 1.4 million or so distinct CDR3 sequences, with 35% to 45% as singletons. The origin of this receptor is a woman younger than 30 in good health. Sequencing was done on a sample of blood.

The CDR3 is CASSGRSLEQPQHF. The CDR3 DNA follows: TGTGCCAGCAGCGGGCGGTCTCTGGAACAGCCCCAGCATTTT. The chain couples TRBV12-3 or TRBV12-4 to TRBJ1-5; D not certain. CDR3 length: 14 amino acids. V lost 6 bases to trimming and J lost 7 bases, with 16 bases between them.